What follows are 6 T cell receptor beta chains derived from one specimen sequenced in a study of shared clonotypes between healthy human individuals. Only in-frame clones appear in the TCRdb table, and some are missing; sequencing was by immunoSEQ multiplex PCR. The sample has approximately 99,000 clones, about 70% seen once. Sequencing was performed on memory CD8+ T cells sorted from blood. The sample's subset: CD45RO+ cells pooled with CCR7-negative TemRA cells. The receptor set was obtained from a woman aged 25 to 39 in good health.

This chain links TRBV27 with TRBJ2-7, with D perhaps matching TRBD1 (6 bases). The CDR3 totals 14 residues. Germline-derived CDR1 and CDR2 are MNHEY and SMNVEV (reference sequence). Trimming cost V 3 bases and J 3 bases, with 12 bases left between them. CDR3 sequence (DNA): TGTGCCAGCAGTTTCGAGGGGGTCAACTACGAGCAGTACTTC. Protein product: CASSFEGVNYEQYF.

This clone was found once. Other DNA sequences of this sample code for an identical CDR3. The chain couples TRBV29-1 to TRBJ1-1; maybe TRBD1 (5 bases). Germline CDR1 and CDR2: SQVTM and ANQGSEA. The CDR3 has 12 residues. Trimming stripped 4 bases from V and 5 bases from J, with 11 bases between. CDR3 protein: CSVVPRGTEAFF. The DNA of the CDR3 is TGCAGCGTTGTGCCTCGGGGGACTGAAGCTTTCTTT.

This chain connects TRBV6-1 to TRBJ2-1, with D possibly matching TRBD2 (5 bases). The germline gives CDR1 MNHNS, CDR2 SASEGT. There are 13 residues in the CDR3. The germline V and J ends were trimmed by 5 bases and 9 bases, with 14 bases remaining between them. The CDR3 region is CASSLDDRGEQFF. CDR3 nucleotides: TGTGCCAGCAGTTTGGACGATCGGGGTGAGCAGTTCTTC.

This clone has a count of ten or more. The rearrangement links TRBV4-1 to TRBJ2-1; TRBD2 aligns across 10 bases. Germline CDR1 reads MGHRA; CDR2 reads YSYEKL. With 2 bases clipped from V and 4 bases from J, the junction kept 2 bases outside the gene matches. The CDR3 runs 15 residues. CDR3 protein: CASSQLAGEYNEQFF. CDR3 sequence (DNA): TGCGCCAGCAGCCAACTAGCGGGAGAATACAATGAGCAGTTCTTC.

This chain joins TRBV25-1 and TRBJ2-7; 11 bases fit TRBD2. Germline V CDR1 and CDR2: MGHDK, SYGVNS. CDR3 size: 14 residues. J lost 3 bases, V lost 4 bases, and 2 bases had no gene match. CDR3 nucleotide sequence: TGTGCCAGCAGTGGCGGGACTAGCGGCTACGAGCAGTACTTC. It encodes CASSGGTSGYEQYF.

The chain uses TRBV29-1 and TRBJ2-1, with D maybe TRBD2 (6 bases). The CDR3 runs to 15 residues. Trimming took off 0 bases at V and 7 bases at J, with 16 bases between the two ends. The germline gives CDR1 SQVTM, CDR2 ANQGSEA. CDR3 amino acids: CSVEDRRDFVNEQFF. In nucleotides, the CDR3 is TGCAGCGTTGAAGATCGTAGGGACTTTGTTAATGAGCAGTTCTTC.